This TCR beta chain was sequenced for a study of control samples from healthy donors and cancer patients. The repertoire was sequenced with immunoSEQ multiplex PCR; TCRdb's copy has only in-frame clones and lacks some. In the table there are over 80,000 clones, 91% of which are singletons. CDR1 and CDR2 from the germline V gene are SGHVS and FQNEAQ. The length of the CDR3 is 13 residues. V was clipped by 5 bases and J by 2 bases, with 10 bases between them. Sequenced material: blood. The V gene is TRBV7-8, the J gene TRBJ2-7; D is ambiguous. The source is a man aged 25-40 years in good health. The CDR3 nucleotides are TGTGCCAGCAGCCGGACGGATGCCTACGAGCAGTACTTC. This sequence encodes CASSRTDAYEQYF.